The clone carrying this T cell receptor beta chain was counted only a few times. No antigen is known for it. This sample stems from a study of T cells in Graves' hyperthyroidism and ophthalmopathy. General study points: Blood also held most thyroid clonotypes expanded beyond 0.001.

Germline V gene data show CDR1 as DFQATT and CDR2 as SNEGSKA (reference sequence). The germline V and J ends were trimmed by 3 bases and 4 bases, with 11 bases remaining between them. The CDR3 consists of 13 residues. Amplification targeted TCR beta CDR3 regions from RNA transcripts. TCR CDR3 underwent first-round RT-PCR with the HTBI primer set. One entry per CDR3 protein, called by TCRdb with MiXCR from the multiplex PCR reads. Counted here are 150,000 or so distinct CDR3 sequences, roughly 23% occurring once; the ten biggest clones make up 65% to 80%. The clonotype comes from a woman in her fifties or sixties with Graves' hyperthyroidism that later progressed to Graves' ophthalmopathy. The V and J genes are TRBV20-1 and TRBJ2-3, with D maybe TRBD2 (5 bases). Sequencing input: blood. CDR3 sequence (DNA): TGCAGTGCTAGGGGAGCTGGGGCAGATACGCAGTATTTT. It yields the protein CSARGAGADTQYF.